Below are 22 T cell receptor delta chains sequenced from a single sample in a study of gamma-delta T cells after stem cell transplantation. With CATT, TCRdb re-called clones from the RT-PCR reads. In the table there are roughly 4,700 delta-chain clones, around 1.9% of which are singletons. Sequencing was performed on gamma-delta T cells. These receptor sequences come from a human donor. It is not recorded whose cells these are; they may come from a transplant donor.

Concerning this clone: This may arise from a read error, as a much more abundant clone is one base away. Other DNA variants within this sample encode the same CDR3. CDR3 sequence (DNA): TGTGCCTGTGACGCTAGTACTGGGGGATACCACTCCTGGGACACCCGTCAGATGTTTTTC. Its protein is CACDASTGGYHSWDTRQMFF. J is TRDJ3 and V is TRDV2, with TRDD3 matching 12 bases. Germline CDR1 and CDR2: GEAIGNYY and EKD. CDR3 size: 20 residues.

This clone is judged medium-sized. This sequence joins TRDV2 and TRDJ1; D is perhaps TRDD3 (6 bases). The germline CDR1 and CDR2 sequences are GEAIGNYY and EKD. Trimming left V 2 bases short and J 1 base short, with 19 bases between. The length of the CDR3 is 17 residues. The CDR3 DNA reads as TGTGCCTGTGACAAGGTGGGGGTCTTTGAGGGCACCGATAAACTCATCTTT. Amino acid sequence: CACDKVGVFEGTDKLIF.

This clone was seen a handful of times. The V and J genes are TRDV2 and TRDJ1, with TRDD3 matching over 11 bases. CDR1 is GEAIGNYY and CDR2 is EKD in the germline V gene. This CDR3 region has 14 residues. V shed 3 bases and J 11 bases; nucleotides not matched to a gene: 10. The CDR3: CACDFLGDTELLIF. CDR3 coding DNA: TGTGCCTGTGACTTTCTGGGGGATACCGAGTTGCTCATCTTT.

About this clone: TCRdb assigns this DNA the protein of a much larger clone, which departs from its translation at residue 5; this likely reflects a read error, and the protein shown comes from translating the DNA. V gene TRDV2 combines with J gene TRDJ1; 9 bases match TRDD3. CDR3 length: 17 amino acids. V gave up 3 bases and J gave up 0 bases; unmatched junction bases: 10. CDR1 GEAIGNYY and CDR2 EKD come from the germline V gene. DNA for the CDR3: TGTGCCTGTGACTTACTGGGGGACCTTCTTAACACCGATAAACTCATCTTT. Translated, it gives CACDLLGDLLNTDKLIF.

This clone is labeled medium-sized (0.01 to 0.1%). The sample contains more than one DNA sequence encoding this CDR3. V is TRDV1 and J is TRDJ1, with TRDD3 matching over 7 bases. CDR3 size: 16 residues. J lost 5 bases, V lost 0 bases, and 9 bases had no gene match. Germline CDR1 is TSWWSYY and CDR2 is QGS. The CDR3 loop is CALGELYPRLGDKLIF. Written as DNA, the CDR3 is TGTGCTCTTGGGGAACTATATCCTCGACTGGGGGATAAACTCATCTTT.

This clone rates as medium-sized. The same CDR3 can be traced to other DNA sequences in this sample. This chain links TRDV2 with TRDJ1, with TRDD3 identical over 12 bases. Germline CDR1 and CDR2: GEAIGNYY and EKD. The CDR3 extends over 20 amino acids. The J segment lost 4 bases and the V segment lost 0 bases, leaving 17 bases of the junction unmatched. The CDR3 DNA reads TGTGCCTGTGACACCCTTAGACTGGGGGATACTCACCGTCTAGTCGATAAACTCATCTTT. Protein sequence: CACDTLRLGDTHRLVDKLIF.

About this clone itself: TCRdb's protein, taken from a much larger clone, differs from this DNA's translation at residue 3, likely owing to a read error; the protein displayed comes from the DNA. The chain joins TRDV2 to TRDJ1, with 7 bases aligning to TRDD3. The V gene's germline CDR1 is GEAIGNYY and CDR2 EKD. CDR3 size: 16 residues. The CDR3 reads CARDPLGGAYTDKLIF. The CDR3 DNA follows: TGTGCCCGTGACCCGCTGGGGGGGGCATACACCGATAAACTCATCTTT.

Of note for this clone: TCRdb lists the protein of a much larger clone for this DNA, which differs at residue 6, so this is likely a read error; the protein given here is translated from the DNA itself. V usage is TRDV2 and J usage is TRDJ2; no reliable D call. CDR3 length equals 15 residues. V lost 0 bases and J 4 bases, leaving 11 bases between the germline ends. Looked up from germline, CDR1 is GEAIGNYY and CDR2 is EKD. The CDR3 spells CACDTPGAGTAQLFF. CDR3 nucleotides: TGTGCCTGTGACACCCCGGGAGCCGGGACAGCACAACTCTTCTTT.

By proportion, this clone is medium-sized. The sample contains more than one DNA sequence encoding this CDR3. This chain's CDR3 is CACDPPGDLSSWDTRQMFF. The CDR3 DNA is TGTGCCTGTGACCCCCCTGGGGATTTAAGCTCCTGGGACACCCGACAGATGTTTTTC. This chain joins TRDV2 and TRDJ3, with a possible D match to TRDD3 (6 bases). V was shortened by 3 bases and J by 0 bases, with 17 bases between the two germline ends. Germline CDR1 reads GEAIGNYY; CDR2 reads EKD. The CDR3 runs to 19 residues.

This clone was counted ten times or more. The chain is built from TRDV2 and TRDJ1; 12 bases map to TRDD3. V lost 0 bases and J lost 2; bases outside the gene matches: 12. The CDR3 is 19 residues long. Germline values: CDR1 GEAIGNYY, CDR2 EKD. The CDR3 protein is CACDTVSPGGYVGTDKLIF. The CDR3 region has the DNA TGTGCCTGTGACACCGTTTCCCCTGGGGGATACGTCGGAACCGATAAACTCATCTTT.

By sample fraction, this clone is large (0.1 to 1%). This sample includes further DNA sequences coding for the same CDR3. The chain combines TRDV2 with TRDJ1; TRDD3 matches at 11 bases. The CDR3 consists of 16 residues. Germline CDR1 GEAIGNYY, CDR2 EKD. The junction had 12 bases not matched to a gene; V was cut back by 6 bases and J by 4 bases. The CDR3 reads CACYSITGGYVDKLIF. For the CDR3, the DNA is TGTGCCTGTTATTCGATTACTGGGGGATATGTCGATAAACTCATCTTT.

For this clone: A far larger clone is one nucleotide away, so this likely arose from a read error. This rearrangement joins TRDV2 to TRDJ3; 8 positions agree with TRDD3. The germline gives CDR1 GEAIGNYY, CDR2 EKD. There are 23 residues in the CDR3. In DNA, the CDR3 is TGTGCCTGTGACACCGTTGTCCGGGATACGCCGGAAGAAACCTCCTGGGACATCCGACAGATGTTTTTC. Protein: CACDTVVRDTPEETSWDIRQMFF.

By sample share, this clone is medium-sized (0.01 to 0.1%). This chain uses TRDV2 with TRDJ3; 7 bases agree with TRDD3. After removal of 1 base from V and 4 bases from J, the junction contained 6 bases not matched to a gene. The germline V gene has CDR1 GEAIGNYY and CDR2 EKD. This CDR3 has 17 amino acids. The CDR3 nucleotides read TGTGCCTGTGACACTACCGGGGGATCTTGGGACACCCGACAGATGTTTTTC. Encoded protein: CACDTTGGSWDTRQMFF.

A note on this clone: This probably arose from a read error, given a far larger clone one base away. Different DNA sequences within this sample yield the same CDR3. The V call is TRDV2, the J call TRDJ1, with 7 positions matching TRDD3. CDR1 and CDR2 from the germline V gene are GEAIGNYY and EKD. V was pared by 1 base and J by 0 bases, with 10 bases of the junction left unmatched. The CDR3 has 17 amino acids. This CDR3 is CACDTVGGYGDTDKLIF. The DNA of the CDR3 is TGTGCCTGTGACACTGTAGGAGGATACGGTGACACCGATAAACTCATCTTT.

Worth noting for this clone: A far larger clone lies a single base away; this is likely a read error. The chain joins TRDV2 to TRDJ1, with TRDD3 identical over 9 bases. Germline CDR1 GEAIGNYY, CDR2 EKD. CDR3 length: 24 residues. V lost 2 bases to trimming and J lost 0 bases; unmatched junction nucleotides: 30. DNA for the CDR3: TGTGCCTGTGACAGCCTCCTGGAGGATAGGGGGGGGATACAGGGCGAAAGGTACACCGATAAACTCATCTTT. Translating it yields CACDSLLEDRGGIQGERYTDKLIF.

As to this clone: TCRdb lists the protein of a much larger clone for this DNA, which differs at residue 8, so this is likely a read error; the protein given here is translated from the DNA itself. V and J are TRDV2 and TRDJ1; 9 bases fit TRDD3. CDR3 length: 13 residues. V lost 4 bases and J lost 3; bases outside the gene matches: 2. Per the germline V gene, CDR1 is GEAIGNYY and CDR2 is EKD. The CDR3 is CACEGIRPDKLIF. CDR3 in DNA: TGTGCCTGTGAGGGGATACGGCCCGATAAACTCATCTTT.

On this clone itself: It may be a read error: a sequence one base away is much more abundant. The genes are TRDV2 and TRDJ1; D may correspond to TRDD2 or TRDD3 (9 bases each). In germline, CDR1 is GEAIGNYY, CDR2 EKD. The ends were cut back, 3 bases at V and 1 base at J, with 32 bases in the middle. The CDR3 is made up of 21 amino acids. The CDR3 sequence is CACDALLPTRVLGELTDKLIF. The CDR3 DNA follows: TGTGCCTGTGACGCCCTCCTTCCTACGAGGGTACTGGGGGAGCTCACCGATAAACTCATCTTT.

This clone has a handful of counts. The protein given by TCRdb reflects a much larger clone and differs at residues 6 and 17 from this DNA's translation, likely from a read error; the protein shown is the DNA's translation. In DNA, the CDR3 is TGTGCCTGTGACTCCATAGAGGGGGATACGCGACCCACCTGGGACACCCAACAGATGTTTTTC. This translates into CACDSIEGDTRPTWDTQQMFF. V is TRDV2 and J is TRDJ3, with 10 nucleotides matching TRDD3. In germline, CDR1 is GEAIGNYY, CDR2 EKD. The CDR3 has 21 amino acids.

The rearrangement links TRDV2 to TRDJ1; no clear D gene. V was pared by 3 bases and J by 2 bases, with 9 bases between. CDR3 length: 13 residues. The germline CDR1 and CDR2 sequences are GEAIGNYY and EKD. CDR3 DNA sequence: TGTGCCTGTGACGAGCTCGAGACCGATAAACTCATCTTT. It specifies CACDELETDKLIF.

This clone was observed a few times. A single base is all that separates this from a far larger clone, so a read error is likely. Within the sample, other DNA sequences also encode this same CDR3. CDR3 DNA sequence: TGTGCCTGTGACGGGCTGGGGGACCCCTACACCGATAAACTCATCTTT. Translating it yields CACDGLGDPYTDKLIF. This rearrangement joins TRDV2 to TRDJ1; 8 bases are shared with TRDD3. Trimming cost V 3 bases and J 0 bases; bases outside gene matches: 8. The CDR3 consists of 16 residues. Germline values: CDR1 GEAIGNYY, CDR2 EKD.

In regard to this clone: The protein recorded in TCRdb matches a much larger clone and deviates from this DNA's translation at residue 8, suggesting a read error; the protein here is obtained by translating the DNA. The V call is TRDV2, the J call TRDJ1, with 9 bases aligning to TRDD3. The V and J ends lost 4 bases and 6 bases, in that order; junction bases with no gene match: 17. The CDR3 length is 17 residues. Germline values: CDR1 GEAIGNYY, CDR2 EKD. The CDR3 sequence: CACEGLRRGDTEHKLIF. The CDR3 DNA sequence: TGTGCCTGTGAGGGACTACGTCGGGGGGATACAGAACATAAACTCATCTTT.

This clone was seen more than once but under ten times. A far larger clone is off by one base, so a read error is likely. Other nucleotide sequences in the sample specify the same CDR3. The rearrangement links TRDV2 to TRDJ1; 7 bases align to TRDD3. This CDR3 is built from 16 residues. The trim removed 0 bases at V and 0 bases at J, leaving 6 bases unmatched. Germline CDR1 GEAIGNYY, CDR2 EKD. CDR3 bases: TGTGCCTGTGACACCGTTGGTGGGGGAAACACCGATAAACTCATCTTT. Protein sequence: CACDTVGGGNTDKLIF.